One sample yielded the 18 T cell receptor beta chains listed below, sequenced in a study of PD-1 blockade in classical Hodgkin lymphoma. Each patient relapsed following autologous stem cell transplantation, and prior brentuximab vedotin exposure differed. Libraries were prepared by immunoSEQ multiplex PCR; TCRdb keeps only in-frame clonotypes and omits some of them. The data show about 20,000 clones, around 67% seen once. The sequences come from peripheral blood mononuclear cells (PBMCs), collected before the second cycle of nivolumab. These receptors all stem from a human donor with classical Hodgkin lymphoma.

In this sample, this clone turned up once. The J gene is TRBJ2-7, the V gene TRBV7-2; 11 positions agree with TRBD2. Trimming cost V 5 bases and J 6 bases; bases outside gene matches: 15. In germline, CDR1 is SGHTA, CDR2 FQGNSA. The CDR3 is 17 residues long. The CDR3 here is CASSPSWGTSGKTEQYF. CDR3 sequence (DNA): TGTGCCAGCAGCCCCTCATGGGGGACTAGCGGAAAAACCGAGCAGTACTTC.

This clone was seen a handful of times. The chain is built from TRBV4-2 and TRBJ2-3, with D perhaps matching TRBD2 (5 bases). The germline V gene encodes CDR1 LGHNA and CDR2 YNFKEQ. The CDR3 covers 18 residues. V dropped 4 bases and J dropped 0 bases, with 20 bases sitting between them. CDR3 amino acids: CASSLKTLGESSTDTQYF. For the CDR3, the DNA is TGTGCCAGCAGCCTGAAAACTCTGGGAGAGTCTAGCACAGATACGCAGTATTTT.

The CDR3 reads CASSINRDSGNTIYF. The CDR3 DNA is TGTGCCAGTAGTATTAACCGAGACTCTGGAAACACCATATATTTT. This rearrangement joins TRBV19 to TRBJ1-3, with unresolved D. From germline, CDR1 is LNHDA and CDR2 SQIVND (reference sequence). V was trimmed by 3 bases and J by 0 bases, leaving 9 bases between them. CDR3 length: 15 residues.

CDR3 nucleotide sequence: TGTGCCAGCAGTTGGTATAGCGGGGGGACCGTTACGCAGTATTTT. Translating it yields CASSWYSGGTVTQYF. The J gene is TRBJ2-3, the V gene TRBV6-5; 10 nucleotides line up with TRBD2. Germline lookup yields CDR1 MNHEY and CDR2 SVGAGI. V shed 4 bases and J 8 bases; nucleotides not matched to a gene: 9. The length of the CDR3 is 15 residues.

The rearrangement joins TRBV28 to TRBJ2-1, with 7 positions matching TRBD2. CDR1 and CDR2 from the germline V gene are MDHEN and SYDVKM. The CDR3 loop spans 14 amino acids. Trimming at V came to 11 bases and at J to 8 bases, leaving 15 bases not matched to a gene. Here the CDR3 reads CASGRAGVRDEQFF. CDR3 sequence (DNA): TGTGCCTCAGGTCGGGCGGGAGTACGTGATGAGCAGTTCTTC.

The rearrangement links TRBV20-1 to TRBJ2-3; D is unclear. The V end was cut by 3 bases, the J end by 5 bases, with 6 bases between. The CDR3 loop spans 11 amino acids. In germline, CDR1 is DFQATT, CDR2 SNEGSKA (reference sequence). The CDR3 region has the DNA TGCAGTGCTAGTCATGGAGATACGCAGTATTTT. Protein sequence: CSASHGDTQYF.

The chain recombines TRBV7-6 with TRBJ2-7; TRBD2 aligns across 7 bases. CDR3 length: 16 amino acids. Germline values: CDR1 SGHVS, CDR2 FNYEAQ. V shed 5 bases, J shed 0 bases, and the junction held 10 bases outside the gene matches. This CDR3 is CASSSRRAGTSYEQYF. The CDR3 nucleotides read TGTGCCAGCAGCAGCCGCCGAGCGGGGACCTCCTACGAGCAGTACTTC.

CDR3: CAISESSGAGELFF. In DNA form, the CDR3 reads TGTGCCATCAGTGAGTCTTCAGGGGCCGGGGAGCTGTTTTTT. The J gene is TRBJ2-2, the V gene TRBV10-3; TRBD1 is a possible D gene (6 bases). The germline gives CDR1 ENHRY, CDR2 SYGVKD. Trimming removed 0 bases from V and 6 bases from J, with 8 bases in between. This CDR3 comprises 14 residues.

The chain combines TRBV15 with TRBJ2-7; 9 nucleotides agree with TRBD2. This CDR3 is 16 amino acids long. The germline V gene encodes CDR1 LNHNV and CDR2 YYDKDF (reference sequence). Germline trimming cut 0 bases from V and 3 bases from J; bases unmatched to any gene: 6. Here the CDR3 DNA reads TGTGCCACCAGCAGAGATCGGTCTAGCGGGGTCTACGAGCAGTACTTC. Residues: CATSRDRSSGVYEQYF.

The rearrangement uses TRBV21-1 and TRBJ2-4. TRBV21-1 is designated a pseudogene. The CDR3 extends over 18 amino acids. CDR3 nucleotides: TGTGCCAGCAGCAAAACTCCCGGGCCGAGAAAAGCCAAAAACATTCAGTACTTC. Encoded protein: CASSKTPGPRKAKNIQYF.

The rearrangement uses TRBV4-1 and TRBJ1-5; D ambiguous. The V end lost 0 bases, the J end lost 3 bases, and 9 bases lay between the germline ends. Germline V gives CDR1 MGHRA, CDR2 YSYEKL. CDR3 length equals 15 residues. The CDR3 bases are TGCGCCAGCAGCCAAGATGGAGGGTACAATCAGCCCCAGCATTTT. It translates to CASSQDGGYNQPQHF.

The chain recombines TRBV5-5 with TRBJ1-2; D is unclear. The V gene lost 0 bases and the J gene lost 2 bases, with 14 bases spanning the gap. The length of the CDR3 is 16 residues. Germline assignment: CDR1 SGHKS and CDR2 YYEKEE (reference sequence). CDR3 region: CASSLVLLSQNYGYTF. The DNA for the CDR3 is TGTGCCAGCAGCTTGGTTTTATTAAGTCAGAACTATGGCTACACCTTC.

The V call is TRBV2, the J call TRBJ1-5; tentative D call: TRBD1 (6 bases). The CDR3 has 14 amino acids. Germline V gives CDR1 SNHLY, CDR2 FYNNEI. Between the trimmed V and J ends, which lost 2 bases and 6 bases, there was a span of 11 bases. The CDR3 here is CASSESGGGQPQHF. The CDR3 DNA is TGTGCCAGCAGTGAAAGTGGGGGCGGTCAGCCCCAGCATTTT. The full variable domain, its missing parts supplied by reference TRBV2 and TRBJ1-5, is EPEVTQTPSHQVTQMGQEVILRCVPISNHLYFYWYRQILGQKVEFLVSFYNNEISEKSEIFDDQFSVERPDGSNFTLKIRSTKLEDSAMYFCASSESGGGQPQHFGDGTRLSIL.

The rearrangement joins TRBV15 to TRBJ2-2; D may be TRBD1 (6 bases). The CDR3 covers 14 residues. Between the trimmed V and J ends, which lost 5 bases and 5 bases, there was a span of 12 bases. Germline V gives CDR1 LNHNV, CDR2 YYDKDF (reference sequence). CDR3 sequence (DNA): TGTGCCACCAGCCGAGGACAGACTACCGGGGAGCTGTTTTTT. Its translation is CATSRGQTTGELFF.

The chain is built from TRBV14 and TRBJ1-1, with no clear D. The germline gives CDR1 SGHDN, CDR2 FVKESK. Trimming removed 3 bases at V and 2 bases at J, with 7 bases between. This CDR3 region has 13 residues. Written as DNA, the CDR3 is TGTGCCAGCAGCCACCCTGGCAACACTGAAGCTTTCTTT. This translates into CASSHPGNTEAFF.

The V gene is TRBV19, the J gene TRBJ1-5; 10 nucleotides agree with TRBD1. V was pared by 4 bases and J by 7 bases, with 7 bases of the junction left unmatched. CDR3 length: 15 residues. Germline loops: CDR1 LNHDA, CDR2 SQIVND (reference sequence). CDR3 in DNA: TGTGCCAGTAGTACCCCGGGACAGGGGATCCAGCCCCAGCATTTT. Protein product: CASSTPGQGIQPQHF.

The chain links TRBV15 to TRBJ1-5, with 7 positions matching TRBD1. The CDR3 loop spans 15 amino acids. Germline CDR1 reads LNHNV; CDR2 reads YYDKDF (reference sequence). With V trimmed by 6 bases and J by 5 bases, 10 bases remained unmatched. In DNA form, the CDR3 reads TGTGCCACCAGACAGGGGACTTACCCTTATCAGCCCCAGCATTTT. Amino acids: CATRQGTYPYQPQHF.

V and J are TRBV5-6 and TRBJ1-6, with D perhaps TRBD1 (6 bases). The CDR3 has 15 amino acids. The V gene lost 5 bases and the J gene lost 2 bases, with 11 bases spanning the gap. The V gene's germline CDR1 is SGHDT and CDR2 YYEEEE. The CDR3 coding sequence is TGTGCCAGCAGGACCCGGGACACCTATAATTCACCCCTCCACTTT. It translates to CASRTRDTYNSPLHF. Full variable domain (remainder filled in from reference TRBV5-6 and TRBJ1-6): DAGVTQSPTHLIKTRGQQVTLRCSPKSGHDTVSWYQQALGQGPQFIFQYYEEEERQRGNFPDRFSGHQFPNYSSELNVNALLLGDSALYLCASRTRDTYNSPLHFGNGTRLTVT.